These 30 T cell receptor beta chains share one sample of origin, sequenced in a study of blood T cells in healthy people across ages. A second roughly 7 to 12 cycle PCR used barcoded and J-beta primers. Using its own MiXCR run on the 5' RACE reads, TCRdb lists one record per CDR3 protein. The sample consists of 600,000 to 800,000 distinct CDR3 sequences, around a fifth of them appearing once. What was sequenced was blood. The receptors were gathered from an older man in good health.

This clonotype was seen ten or more times. The chain couples TRBV9 to TRBJ2-5; no definite D call. Germline CDR1 SGDLS, CDR2 YYNGEE. With 0 bases removed from V and 3 bases from J, the gap between germline ends came to 6 bases. The CDR3 has 13 residues. In DNA form, the CDR3 reads TGTGCCAGCAGCGTAGGCCCAAAAGAGACCCAGTACTTC. Translation: CASSVGPKETQYF.

J is TRBJ2-7 and V is TRBV20-1, with 8 bases matching TRBD1. The J call may be wrong; the DNA end is better matched by TRBJ2-1. This CDR3 has 15 residues. Germline V lookup: CDR1 DFQATT, CDR2 SNEGSKA (reference sequence). This chain's CDR3 is CSALPWGRGQGEQFF. Written as DNA, the CDR3 is TGCAGTGCTCTCCCATGGGGCAGGGGGCAAGGTGAGCAGTTCTTC.

The V gene is TRBV4-3, the J gene TRBJ2-7, with D perhaps TRBD2 (5 bases). Trimming cost V 3 bases and J 3 bases, with 18 bases left between them. The CDR3 extends over 16 amino acids. Germline assignment: CDR1 LGHNA and CDR2 YSLEER. The CDR3 here is CASSQNLGSNFYEQYF. CDR3 bases: TGCGCCAGCAGCCAGAACTTAGGGAGTAATTTCTACGAGCAGTACTTC.

This clonotype was observed a few times. This chain links TRBV6-2 or TRBV6-3 with TRBJ2-3; 8 bases fit TRBD2. The CDR3 sequence is 13 residues long. Germline CDR1 MNHEY, CDR2 SVGEGT. V lost 11 bases and J lost 3; bases outside the gene matches: 7. The CDR3 nucleotides read TGTGCCGGTAGCGGGGCCTTTACAGATACGCAGTATTTT. This gives the protein CAGSGAFTDTQYF.

V and J are TRBV7-9 and TRBJ1-2, with D uncertain. The CDR3 consists of 13 residues. V lost 6 bases, J lost 2 bases, and 10 bases lay in between. From germline, CDR1 is SEHNR and CDR2 FQNEAQ (reference sequence). The CDR3 DNA sequence: TGTGCCAGCAGTTATGACGGGAACTATGGCTACACCTTC. Amino acids: CASSYDGNYGYTF.

The chain combines TRBV9 with TRBJ2-4; D might be TRBD1 or TRBD2, each matching 5 bases. The CDR3 runs 18 residues. The V and J ends lost 0 bases and 0 bases respectively, with 16 bases between them. Germline V gene sequence: CDR1 SGDLS, CDR2 YYNGEE. DNA of the CDR3: TGTGCCAGCAGCGTAGGCGAGGGGCTGAGTCTAGCCAAAAACATTCAGTACTTC. It is translated as CASSVGEGLSLAKNIQYF.

This clonotype was seen a few times. The gene calls are TRBV20-1 and TRBJ1-6, with 7 positions matching TRBD1. The CDR3 has 16 residues. With 2 bases clipped from V and 8 bases from J, the junction kept 12 bases outside the gene matches. CDR1 and CDR2 (germline): DFQATT, SNEGSKA (reference sequence). The CDR3 spells CSARKGDSGYDSPLHF. The CDR3 DNA sequence: TGCAGTGCTAGAAAGGGGGACAGCGGGTATGATTCACCCCTCCACTTT.

The V call is TRBV9, the J call TRBJ2-3; 9 positions agree with TRBD2. This CDR3 spans 17 amino acids. Per germline, CDR1 SGDLS and CDR2 YYNGEE. With 0 bases clipped from V and 3 bases from J, the junction kept 8 bases outside the gene matches. CDR3 region: CASSVGRAGGSTDTQYF. CDR3 DNA: TGTGCCAGCAGCGTAGGTCGAGCGGGAGGTTCGACAGATACGCAGTATTTT.

J is TRBJ1-1 and V is TRBV25-1, with D possibly matching TRBD1 (5 bases). Germline CDR1 is MGHDK and CDR2 is SYGVNS. V lost 2 bases, J lost 5 bases, and 9 bases lay in between. This CDR3 has 13 residues. CDR3 sequence: CASSEGGWTEAFF. CDR3 bases: TGTGCCAGCAGTGAAGGGGGGTGGACTGAAGCTTTCTTT.

This sequence joins TRBV10-3 and TRBJ2-4, with D unresolved. Germline lookup yields CDR1 ENHRY and CDR2 SYGVKD. The ends were cut back, 3 bases at V and 0 bases at J, with 12 bases in the middle. The CDR3 has 16 residues. The CDR3 region is CAISDAETLAKNIQYF. The CDR3 bases are TGTGCCATCAGTGATGCGGAGACCTTAGCCAAAAACATTCAGTACTTC.

This clonotype was seen a handful of times. The chain links TRBV9 to TRBJ1-1; unclear D gene. V was shortened by 1 base and J by 2 bases, with 9 bases between the two germline ends. Germline V gene lookup returns CDR1 SGDLS and CDR2 YYNGEE. The CDR3 has 14 amino acids. CDR3 amino acids: CASSVSPQNTEAFF. CDR3 DNA sequence: TGTGCCAGCAGCGTAAGCCCCCAAAACACTGAAGCTTTCTTT.

This clonotype turned up a few times. J is TRBJ2-6 and V is TRBV5-1; 10 nucleotides match TRBD2. Germline values: CDR1 SGHRS, CDR2 YFSETQ. With 0 bases clipped from V and 0 bases from J, the junction kept 9 bases outside the gene matches. CDR3 length equals 20 residues. CDR3 region: CASSLVVAGGPSSGANVLTF. DNA of the CDR3: TGCGCCAGCAGCTTGGTAGTAGCGGGAGGTCCCAGCTCTGGGGCCAACGTCCTGACTTTC.

The V and J genes are TRBV29-1 and TRBJ2-1, with D uncertain. Germline lookup yields CDR1 SQVTM and CDR2 ANQGSEA. CDR3 length equals 11 residues. V was trimmed by 4 bases and J by 10 bases, leaving 11 bases between them. This chain's CDR3 is CSVVGGIEQFF. The DNA of the CDR3 is TGCAGCGTTGTTGGTGGGATAGAGCAGTTCTTC.

With respect to this clonotype: A much bigger clone sits one base away, suggesting this may be a read error. V gene TRBV7-2 combines with J gene TRBJ2-2; D is uncertain. Germline V gene sequence: CDR1 SGHTA, CDR2 FQGNSA. Trimming stripped 1 base from V and 7 bases from J, with 19 bases between. There are 17 residues in the CDR3. CDR3 amino acids: CASSLGGCPVSVGELFF. CDR3 nucleotide sequence: TGTGCCAGCAGCTTAGGCGGCTGTCCCGTTTCAGTCGGGGAGCTGTTTTTT.

In this sample, this clonotype turned up many times. This chain links TRBV5-1 with TRBJ2-5; 9 bases are shared with TRBD2. V shed 0 bases, J shed 5 bases, and the junction held 5 bases outside the gene matches. CDR1 is SGHRS and CDR2 is YFSETQ in the germline V gene. The length of the CDR3 is 15 residues. CDR3 sequence reads: CASSLGVSGSETQYF. DNA of the CDR3: TGCGCCAGCAGCTTGGGAGTTAGCGGGAGTGAGACCCAGTACTTC.

This clonotype has ten or more counts. This chain links TRBV5-1 with TRBJ1-4; D might be TRBD1 (6 bases). The germline V gene has CDR1 SGHRS and CDR2 YFSETQ. Between the trimmed V and J ends, which lost 0 bases and 7 bases, there was a span of 13 bases. The CDR3 sequence is 15 residues long. The CDR3 sequence is CASSLEAGATEKLFF. The DNA for the CDR3 is TGCGCCAGCAGCTTGGAAGCAGGGGCGACTGAAAAACTGTTTTTT.

The chain couples TRBV4-2 to TRBJ2-5, with D hard to call. This CDR3 is 17 amino acids long. Germline V lookup: CDR1 LGHNA, CDR2 YNFKEQ. Trimming took off 2 bases at V and 9 bases at J, with 25 bases between the two ends. In DNA, the CDR3 is TGTGCCAGCAGCCAAACCTTGACTGGTAGCAAACCAAGGGCCCAGTACTTC. It translates to CASSQTLTGSKPRAQYF.

This clonotype was observed a few times. The chain is built from TRBV6-6 and TRBJ1-4; the D is unclear. The germline V gene has CDR1 MNHNY and CDR2 SVGAGI (reference sequence). V dropped 6 bases and J dropped 0 bases, with 5 bases sitting between them. This CDR3 spans 13 amino acids. CDR3 nucleotide sequence: TGTGCCAGCAGCCCTCCAACTAATGAAAAACTGTTTTTT. Translating gives CASSPPTNEKLFF.

J is TRBJ2-7 and V is TRBV7-8; D might be TRBD2 (6 bases). CDR3 size: 14 residues. Germline CDR1 and CDR2: SGHVS and FQNEAQ. V lost 6 bases and J lost 0, with 12 bases in between. The DNA of the CDR3 is TGTGCCAGCAGGTTGGGGGGACCCTCCTACGAGCAGTACTTC. Amino acid sequence: CASRLGGPSYEQYF.

Many counts were recorded for this clonotype. The chain is built from TRBV7-3 and TRBJ2-3; 12 nucleotides line up with TRBD1. The CDR3 sequence is 17 residues long. Germline loops: CDR1 SGHTA, CDR2 FQGTGA. V dropped 3 bases and J dropped 4; count of bases not matched to a gene: 8. The CDR3 sequence is CASSFHVGTGGPDTQYF. DNA of the CDR3: TGTGCCAGCAGCTTCCATGTCGGGACAGGGGGCCCAGATACGCAGTATTTT. The variable domain in full, with the rest retrieved from reference TRBV7-3 and TRBJ2-3, is GAGVSQTPSNKVTEKGKYVELRCDPISGHTALYWYRQSLGQGPEFLIYFQGTGAADDSGLPNDRFFAVRPEGSVSTLKIQRTERGDSAVYLCASSFHVGTGGPDTQYFGPGTRLTVL.

The table lists this clonotype with a few counts. The chain links TRBV5-1 to TRBJ2-3, with 10 bases that match TRBD2. Germline V gives CDR1 SGHRS, CDR2 YFSETQ. This CDR3 is 18 amino acids long. With V trimmed by 4 bases and J by 0 bases, 11 bases remained unmatched. The CDR3 coding sequence is TGCGCCAGCAGCCTGCGGAGTAGCGGGAGGACTAGCACAGATACGCAGTATTTT. As protein: CASSLRSSGRTSTDTQYF.

On this clonotype: One end of the junction varies from germline; a read error may be responsible. The rearrangement joins TRBV11-2 to TRBJ2-1, with a possible D match to TRBD1 (5 bases). Germline V lookup: CDR1 SGHAT, CDR2 FQNNGV. CDR3 length: 14 residues. The CDR3 loop is CASRRVPQDNGQFF. CDR3 DNA sequence: TGTGCCAGCAGAAGAGTCCCACAGGACAATGGGCAGTTCTTC. Full variable domain (missing parts from reference TRBV11-2 and TRBJ2-1): EAGVAQSPRYKIIEKRQSVAFWCNPISGHATLYWYQQILGQGPKLLIQFQNNGVVDDSQLPKDRFSAERLKGVDSTLKIQPAKLEDSAVYLCASRRVPQDNGQFFGPGTRLTVL.

This chain uses TRBV7-2 with TRBJ2-5; TRBD2 aligns across 14 bases. V was clipped by 8 bases and J by 3 bases; unmatched bases: 8. Per the germline V gene, CDR1 is SGHTA and CDR2 is FQGNSA. This CDR3 is built from 16 residues. In DNA, the CDR3 is TGTGCCAGCGGAGGGGGGACTAGCGGGAGAAAAGAGACCCAGTACTTC. Translation: CASGGGTSGRKETQYF.

V usage is TRBV15 and J usage is TRBJ2-3; D gene unclear. Trimming took off 2 bases at V and 1 base at J, with 13 bases between the two ends. The CDR3 has 16 amino acids. CDR1 is LNHNV and CDR2 is YYDKDF in the germline V gene (reference sequence). DNA for the CDR3: TGTGCCACCAGCAGACTTAGGATTTCTGGCACAGATACGCAGTATTTT. It yields the protein CATSRLRISGTDTQYF.

This clonotype was counted a few times. The V call is TRBV10-2, the J call TRBJ2-3, with D possibly matching TRBD2 (6 bases). The germline V gene has CDR1 WSHSY and CDR2 SAAADI. CDR3 size: 14 residues. The germline V and J ends were trimmed by 3 bases and 5 bases, with 12 bases remaining between them. CDR3 region: CASSEMGEVDTQYF. The CDR3 DNA sequence: TGCGCCAGCAGTGAAATGGGGGAGGTAGATACGCAGTATTTT.

The chain links TRBV5-1 to TRBJ2-1; 15 positions agree with TRBD2. V trimming: 0 bases; J trimming: 5 bases; junction bases outside the gene matches: 12. The CDR3 spans 20 residues. CDR1 and CDR2 (germline): SGHRS, YFSETQ. This CDR3 reads CASSLGTSGRAGNRHNEQFF. CDR3 bases: TGCGCCAGCAGCTTGGGGACTAGCGGGAGGGCCGGAAATCGCCACAATGAGCAGTTCTTC. The full variable domain, its missing parts supplied by reference TRBV5-1 and TRBJ2-1, is KAGVTQTPRYLIKTRGQQVTLSCSPISGHRSVSWYQQTPGQGLQFLFEYFSETQRNKGNFPGRFSGRQFSNSRSEMNVSTLELGDSALYLCASSLGTSGRAGNRHNEQFFGPGTRLTVL.

This chain joins TRBV5-5 and TRBJ2-1, with 7 positions matching TRBD2. CDR3 length: 14 residues. V lost 1 base to trimming and J lost 8 bases; unmatched junction nucleotides: 6. Germline assignment: CDR1 SGHKS and CDR2 YYEKEE (reference sequence). The CDR3 DNA reads TGTGCCAGCAGCTTGAGACTAGCCCCCGATGAGCAGTTCTTC. This gives the protein CASSLRLAPDEQFF.

The chain links TRBV9 to TRBJ1-4; no clear D gene. The V and J ends lost 0 bases and 6 bases respectively, with 12 bases between them. The CDR3 consists of 15 residues. Germline-derived CDR1 and CDR2 are SGDLS and YYNGEE. In DNA form, the CDR3 reads TGTGCCAGCAGCGTAGTTGGTGAGACGTATGAAAAACTGTTTTTT. Translation: CASSVVGETYEKLFF.

This clonotype was observed a handful of times. The chain recombines TRBV25-1 with TRBJ2-5; TRBD2 matches at 9 bases. The J call is uncertain, as TRBJ2-1 better fits the DNA end. The CDR3 contains 17 residues. Germline V lookup: CDR1 MGHDK, CDR2 SYGVNS. Here the CDR3 reads CASSDNQRTSVYNEQFF. DNA of the CDR3: TGTGCCAGCAGTGATAATCAGAGGACTAGCGTGTACAATGAGCAGTTCTTC.

In this sample, this clonotype turned up a few times. DNA for the CDR3: TGTGCCAGCACCAAAGCCGGGACAGGGTTTATCAATGAGCAGTTCTTC. This gives the protein CASTKAGTGFINEQFF. V gene TRBV6-1 combines with J gene TRBJ2-1; TRBD1 matches 9 bases. This CDR3 spans 16 amino acids. The V segment lost 7 bases and the J segment 6 bases; nucleotides outside the gene matches: 13. From germline, CDR1 is MNHNS and CDR2 SASEGT.